This TCR beta chain was profiled in a study of identical twins. There are a few counts of this clonotype. The donors were all healthy and Caucasian. Germline CDR1 and CDR2: SEHNR and FQNEAQ (reference sequence). V lost 4 bases, J lost 0 bases, and 6 bases stayed unmatched. This CDR3 has 17 residues. Each CDR3 protein gets one entry after TCRdb re-called the 5' RACE reads with MiXCR. The data contain roughly 720,000 distinct CDR3 sequences, around a sixth of them singletons. This sample was also put to use in a study of T cells expressing NK-cell markers. From that study: Eight donors were sequenced, seven testing HCMV-seropositive and one testing seronegative. Only alpha-beta TCR T cells were sorted in several experiments, using an anti-gamma-delta TCR antibody. Several donors' CD3+CD56-NKG2C+ cells were dominated by the same clonotypes.

The TCR comes from a woman between 18 and 29 years old in good health. The rearrangement joins TRBV7-9 to TRBJ2-7; TRBD2 matches at 13 bases. The material sequenced was PBMCs. The CDR3 DNA reads as TGTGCCAGCAGCTCGACTAGCGGGGGGCCATACTCCTACGAGCAGTACTTC. Protein: CASSSTSGGPYSYEQYF. The whole variable domain, filled in from reference TRBV7-9 and TRBJ2-7, reads DTGVSQNPRHKITKRGQNVTFRCDPISEHNRLYWYRQTLGQGPEFLTYFQNEAQLEKSRLLSDRFSAERPKGSFSTLEIQRTEQGDSAMYLCASSSTSGGPYSYEQYFGPGTRLTVT.